The 21 T cell receptor beta chains reported below all come from one sample, sequenced in a study of T cells in Graves' hyperthyroidism and ophthalmopathy. Using RNA transcripts as the source, TCR beta CDR3 regions were amplified. Carried out on the TCR CDR3, a first-round RT-PCR used the HTBI primer set. TCRdb itself ran the multiplex PCR reads through MiXCR, one entry per CDR3 protein. This table has hundreds of thousands of distinct CDR3 sequences, over 12% appearing once. The sample consisted of blood. The receptors derive from a middle-aged man with Graves' ophthalmopathy.

The J gene is TRBJ2-7, the V gene TRBV6-1; no clear D. Germline V lookup: CDR1 MNHNS, CDR2 SASEGT. CDR3 length: 15 residues. V lost 2 bases, J lost 2 bases, and 13 bases lay in between. CDR3 protein: CASSEWLKSTYEQYF. As DNA, the CDR3 is TGTGCCAGCAGTGAATGGTTGAAGTCGACCTACGAGCAGTACTTC.

This clonotype appeared many times. The genes are TRBV3-1 and TRBJ2-5; no definite D call. Germline-derived CDR1 and CDR2 are LGHDT and YNNKEL (reference sequence). Between the trimmed V and J ends, which lost 4 bases and 1 base, there was a span of 13 bases. CDR3 length equals 15 residues. The CDR3 DNA reads TGTGCCAGCAGCCGATCACCCGGGCCCCAAGAGACCCAGTACTTC. Translation: CASSRSPGPQETQYF.

This sequence joins TRBV19 and TRBJ2-1, with TRBD2 as a possible D gene (5 bases). There are 12 residues in the CDR3. The V and J ends lost 5 bases and 8 bases respectively, with 10 bases between them. Germline V CDR1 and CDR2: LNHDA, SQIVND (reference sequence). CDR3 region: CASSSGIDEQFF. CDR3 DNA: TGTGCCAGTAGTTCCGGGATAGATGAGCAGTTCTTC.

This clonotype was seen ten or more times. The J gene is TRBJ1-1, the V gene TRBV30; D remains ambiguous. Germline V gene lookup returns CDR1 GTSNPN and CDR2 SVGIG (reference sequence). V lost 2 bases to trimming and J lost 3 bases, with 10 bases between them. This CDR3 spans 13 amino acids. This CDR3 is CAWSLRTDTEAFF. CDR3 nucleotide sequence: TGTGCCTGGAGTCTGCGGACTGACACTGAAGCTTTCTTT. The variable domain in full, completed from reference TRBV30 and TRBJ1-1, reads SQTIHQWPATLVQPVGSPLSLECTVEGTSNPNLYWYRQAAGRGLQLLFYSVGIGQISSEVPQNLSASRPQDRQFILSSKKLLLSDSGFYLCAWSLRTDTEAFFGQGTRLTVV.

A few counts support this clonotype. The chain recombines TRBV6-1 with TRBJ1-6; 8 nucleotides line up with TRBD1. The CDR3 runs to 14 residues. Germline V gives CDR1 MNHNS, CDR2 SASEGT. The trim removed 6 bases at V and 10 bases at J, leaving 8 bases unmatched. DNA for the CDR3: TGTGCCAGCAGCCACGACAGGGGACGCTCACCCCTCCACTTT. Its protein is CASSHDRGRSPLHF.

This clonotype occurred many times. The rearrangement links TRBV11-1 to TRBJ1-1; possibly TRBD1 for D (5 bases). Germline V gives CDR1 SGHAT, CDR2 FQDESV (reference sequence). The CDR3 is 14 amino acids. Trimming cost V 5 bases and J 3 bases, with 13 bases left between them. The CDR3 sequence is CASSPYEGHTEAFF. The CDR3 nucleotides are TGTGCCAGCAGCCCCTACGAGGGGCACACTGAAGCTTTCTTT.

There are a few counts of this clonotype. The chain joins TRBV5-4 to TRBJ1-2; D unresolved. In germline, CDR1 is SGHNT, CDR2 YYREEE (reference sequence). CDR3 length: 13 residues. The germline V and J ends were trimmed by 2 bases and 3 bases, with 8 bases remaining between them. CDR3 nucleotide sequence: TGTGCCAGCAGCTTACCCGGGGACTATGGCTACACCTTC. Translation: CASSLPGDYGYTF.

The genes are TRBV7-9 and TRBJ2-7, with TRBD2 matching over 7 bases. The CDR3 extends over 13 amino acids. The V gene's germline CDR1 is SEHNR and CDR2 FQNEAQ (reference sequence). With 1 base clipped from V and 8 bases from J, the junction kept 5 bases outside the gene matches. The CDR3 region is CASSLGGGDQQYF. As DNA, the CDR3 is TGTGCCAGCAGCTTAGGGGGGGGGGACCAGCAGTACTTC. Drawing the rest from reference TRBV7-9 and TRBJ2-7, the complete variable domain is DTGVSQNPRHKITKRGQNVTFRCDPISEHNRLYWYRQTLGQGPEFLTYFQNEAQLEKSRLLSDRFSAERPKGSFSTLEIQRTEQGDSAMYLCASSLGGGDQQYFGPGTRLTVT.

This clonotype occurred a few times. The rearrangement joins TRBV5-4 to TRBJ1-1; 8 bases map to TRBD1. The CDR3 has 14 amino acids. Germline values: CDR1 SGHNT, CDR2 YYREEE (reference sequence). Trimming cost V 2 bases and J 5 bases; bases outside gene matches: 5. DNA of the CDR3: TGTGCCAGCAGCTTAAACACAGGGGGGACTGAAGCTTTCTTT. Encoded protein: CASSLNTGGTEAFF.

In this sample, this clonotype turned up many times. The V gene is TRBV28, the J gene TRBJ2-1; D is uncertain. The germline gives CDR1 MDHEN, CDR2 SYDVKM. This CDR3 is built from 16 residues. The ends were cut back, 2 bases at V and 9 bases at J, with 20 bases in the middle. This chain's CDR3 is CASSLPSIRPISEQFF. Written as DNA, the CDR3 is TGTGCCAGCAGTTTACCCTCGATCCGGCCTATCAGTGAGCAGTTCTTC.

This sequence joins TRBV27 and TRBJ1-2, with D possibly TRBD1 on 5 matching bases. Trimming pared 6 bases from V and 8 bases from J, leaving 19 bases between. Germline V gene data show CDR1 as MNHEY and CDR2 as SMNVEV (reference sequence). This CDR3 is built from 14 residues. The CDR3 spells CASRGDGGGVGYTF. The CDR3 nucleotides are TGTGCCAGCAGGGGGGACGGCGGAGGGGTCGGCTACACCTTC.

J is TRBJ1-5 and V is TRBV4-1; TRBD1 might be the D (5 bases). Germline assignment: CDR1 MGHRA and CDR2 YSYEKL. The CDR3 covers 19 residues. V lost 0 bases to trimming and J lost 1 base, with 19 bases between them. This chain's CDR3 is CASSQDVTGGPGSNQPQHF. CDR3 DNA: TGCGCCAGCAGCCAAGATGTAACAGGTGGACCGGGGAGCAATCAGCCCCAGCATTTT.

This clonotype was seen ten or more times. The chain is built from TRBV15 and TRBJ1-2; 9 bases agree with TRBD1. Per the germline V gene, CDR1 is LNHNV and CDR2 is YYDKDF (reference sequence). The CDR3 is 14 amino acids. V gave up 4 bases and J gave up 6 bases; unmatched junction bases: 6. The CDR3 sequence: CATSITGGLNGYTF. DNA for the CDR3: TGTGCCACCAGCATCACAGGGGGCCTTAATGGCTACACCTTC.

This clonotype was seen ten or more times. This sequence joins TRBV18 and TRBJ1-6; TRBD1 might be the D (5 bases). The CDR3 runs 13 residues. CDR1 and CDR2 from the germline V gene are KGHSH and LQKENI. The germline V and J ends were trimmed by 3 bases and 13 bases, with 13 bases remaining between them. In DNA, the CDR3 is TGTGCCAGCTCACCGGGCCTAGGGGACCCCCTCCACTTT. Encoded protein: CASSPGLGDPLHF. Based on the CDR3 plus reference TRBV18 and TRBJ1-6, the full variable domain is NAGVMQNPRHLVRRRGQEARLRCSPMKGHSHVYWYRQLPEEGLKFMVYLQKENIIDESGMPKERFSAEFPKEGPSILRIQQVVRGDSAAYFCASSPGLGDPLHFGNGTRLTVT.

The sample holds many counts of this clonotype. The genes are TRBV3-1 and TRBJ2-7; 8 bases are shared with TRBD2. The CDR3 totals 16 residues. In germline, CDR1 is LGHDT, CDR2 YNNKEL (reference sequence). Trimming removed 4 bases from V and 2 bases from J; junction bases left unmatched: 10. Written as DNA, the CDR3 is TGTGCCAGCAGCCCCAGCCTAGCGGGTGGTCCCTACGAGCAGTACTTC. The encoded protein is CASSPSLAGGPYEQYF.

This clonotype was recorded at least ten times. The genes are TRBV28 and TRBJ1-2, with D perhaps TRBD1 (6 bases). V gave up 10 bases and J gave up 2 bases, with 11 bases separating them. This CDR3 spans 12 amino acids. Germline lookup yields CDR1 MDHEN and CDR2 SYDVKM. The CDR3 DNA reads as TGTGCCACCAGGACAGAAAACTATGGCTACACCTTC. This codes for CATRTENYGYTF.

This clonotype was found many times. The genes are TRBV29-1 and TRBJ2-3; D gene ambiguous. The CDR3 consists of 13 residues. CDR1 SQVTM and CDR2 ANQGSEA come from the germline V gene. Trimming left V 7 bases short and J 0 bases short, with 11 bases between. CDR3 in DNA: TGCAGCGGCCCTAAGAGAAGCACAGATACGCAGTATTTT. This encodes CSGPKRSTDTQYF.

The chain uses TRBV3-1 and TRBJ1-2; D not certain. The CDR3 has 15 residues. V lost 2 bases, J lost 6 bases, and 16 bases lay in between. Germline V lookup: CDR1 LGHDT, CDR2 YNNKEL (reference sequence). This chain's CDR3 is CASSQSGAEAHGYTF. CDR3 DNA sequence: TGTGCCAGCAGCCAATCGGGCGCAGAAGCACATGGCTACACCTTC.

This clonotype has a count of ten or more. This may stem from a read error, because a much larger clone lies one nucleotide away. CDR3 sequence: CASSLGGHEQFF. CDR3 sequence (DNA): TGTGCCAGCAGCTTAGGGGGCCATGAGCAGTTCTTC. The chain joins TRBV7-3 to TRBJ2-1; tentative D call: TRBD1 (6 bases). V shed 2 bases and J shed 8 bases, with 7 bases lying between them. Germline loops: CDR1 SGHTA, CDR2 FQGTGA. CDR3 length: 12 amino acids.

This clonotype was seen many times. This chain connects TRBV11-2 to TRBJ2-1; D is undetermined. The V end was cut by 2 bases, the J end by 8 bases, with 13 bases between. Germline lookup yields CDR1 SGHAT and CDR2 FQNNGV. The CDR3 spans 14 residues. CDR3 coding DNA: TGTGCCAGCAGCTTAATCGCGCTCGGCCATGAGCAGTTCTTC. This encodes CASSLIALGHEQFF.

This clonotype came up a few times. Since a much larger clone is just one base distant, this may be a read error. The chain recombines TRBV12-3 or TRBV12-4 with TRBJ2-7, with a possible D match to TRBD2 (5 bases). The CDR3 length is 15 residues. The CDR3 protein is CACSLLSGGFYEQYF. The CDR3 DNA reads TGTGCCTGCAGTCTCTTAAGCGGAGGTTTCTACGAGCAGTACTTC.